This T cell receptor beta chain came from a study of blood T cells in healthy people across ages. The CDR3 totals 16 residues. The V and J ends lost 5 bases and 8 bases respectively, with 24 bases between them. Germline CDR1 is ENHRY and CDR2 is SYGVKD. The authors extracted at least 5 micrograms of total RNA per sample. Alongside a J-beta primer mix, a sample-barcoded 5' primer served in a second PCR lasting roughly 7 to 11 cycles. From the 5' RACE reads, TCRdb called clonotypes with MiXCR, one entry per CDR3 protein. This table has roughly 1,700,000 distinct CDR3 sequences, 28% appearing once. This clonotype originated in a woman in her twenties or thirties in good health. Sequenced sample: blood. The V and J genes are TRBV10-3 and TRBJ1-2; possibly TRBD1 for D (6 bases). The CDR3 sequence is CAISKHGTNPEHGYTF. CDR3 nucleotide sequence: TGTGCCATCAGTAAACACGGGACAAACCCGGAACACGGCTACACCTTC.